The 9 T cell receptor beta chains given below trace back to one sample, sequenced in a study of T cells in Graves' hyperthyroidism and ophthalmopathy. Regions amplified from RNA transcripts were the TCR beta CDR3 regions. When the TCR CDR3 underwent first-round RT-PCR, the HTBI primer set was used. TCRdb recomputed calls from the multiplex PCR reads with MiXCR, one row per CDR3 protein. Of more than 500,000 distinct CDR3 sequences in the sample, about 16% were seen once. Specimen: blood. The origin of the receptors is a woman aged 25-40 years with Graves' ophthalmopathy.

The rearrangement links TRBV5-6 to TRBJ2-5, with TRBD1 matching over 7 bases. The CDR3 is 13 residues long. V gave up 4 bases and J gave up 5 bases; unmatched junction bases: 5. From germline, CDR1 is SGHDT and CDR2 YYEEEE. The CDR3 DNA sequence: TGTGCCAGCAGCCTACAGGGGACCGAGACCCAGTACTTC. Translated: CASSLQGTETQYF.

This chain connects TRBV11-2 to TRBJ2-1; TRBD2 aligns across 14 bases. The V gene end was trimmed by 5 bases and the J gene end by 2 bases; junction bases not matched to a gene: 5. Germline lookup yields CDR1 SGHAT and CDR2 FQNNGV. The CDR3 has 17 residues. The CDR3 coding sequence is TGTGCCAGCAGCGGGGGGACTAGCGGGAGAGCCTACAATGAGCAGTTCTTC. Its translation is CASSGGTSGRAYNEQFF.

This clonotype was seen at least ten times. The chain uses TRBV7-2 and TRBJ1-6; tentative D call: TRBD1 (5 bases). V lost 5 bases and J lost 6, with 11 bases in between. The CDR3 has 14 amino acids. The V gene's germline CDR1 is SGHTA and CDR2 FQGNSA. CDR3 amino acids: CASSPRDGNSPLHF. CDR3 sequence (DNA): TGTGCCAGCAGCCCCCGGGACGGTAATTCACCCCTCCACTTT.

This clonotype was seen many times. The J gene is TRBJ2-4, the V gene TRBV20-1; the match to TRBD2 covers 10 bases. The CDR3 loop spans 16 amino acids. Germline V gene lookup returns CDR1 DFQATT and CDR2 SNEGSKA (reference sequence). The J segment lost 5 bases and the V segment lost 5 bases, leaving 12 bases of the junction unmatched. In DNA form, the CDR3 reads TGCAGTGCTCTAAACCCTCTAGCGGGAGACGAAAACATTCAGTACTTC. Its translation: CSALNPLAGDENIQYF.

There are many counts of this clonotype. The V call is TRBV18, the J call TRBJ2-1, with 8 bases aligning to TRBD1. This CDR3 is 18 amino acids long. The V gene end was trimmed by 0 bases and the J gene end by 2 bases; junction bases not matched to a gene: 9. Germline V CDR1 and CDR2: KGHSH, LQKENI. CDR3 amino acids: CASSPPWTGRQTYNEQFF. CDR3 in DNA: TGTGCCAGCTCACCACCCTGGACAGGGAGGCAGACCTACAATGAGCAGTTCTTC.

This rearrangement joins TRBV5-1 to TRBJ2-5; the D gene is possibly TRBD1 (5 bases). The CDR3 has 15 residues. Looked up from germline, CDR1 is SGHRS and CDR2 is YFSETQ. Trimming cost V 1 base and J 3 bases, with 13 bases left between them. For the CDR3, the DNA is TGCGCCAGCAGCTTGTTAGGGGCCAAAGAAGAGACCCAGTACTTC. It is translated as CASSLLGAKEETQYF.

This clonotype has at least ten counts. This chain links TRBV6-2 or TRBV6-3 with TRBJ2-2, with D uncertain. The CDR3 is made up of 13 amino acids. Germline V lookup: CDR1 MNHEY, CDR2 SVGEGT. V lost 1 base to trimming and J lost 2 bases, with 2 bases between them. The CDR3 DNA reads as TGTGCCAGCAGTTACTACAACACCGGGGAGCTGTTTTTT. It translates to CASSYYNTGELFF.

The gene calls are TRBV5-1 and TRBJ2-1; tentative D call: TRBD1 (6 bases). Trimming pared 7 bases from V and 6 bases from J, leaving 20 bases between. CDR3 length: 15 residues. Germline CDR1 and CDR2: SGHRS and YFSETQ. CDR3 in DNA: TGCGCCAGCTACCCAGGGGCGAGAGCATCCAATGAGCAGTTCTTC. This gives the protein CASYPGARASNEQFF. Filled out from reference TRBV5-1 and TRBJ2-1, the complete variable domain reads KAGVTQTPRYLIKTRGQQVTLSCSPISGHRSVSWYQQTPGQGLQFLFEYFSETQRNKGNFPGRFSGRQFSNSRSEMNVSTLELGDSALYLCASYPGARASNEQFFGPGTRLTVL.

This clonotype has only a few counts. The gene calls are TRBV4-3 and TRBJ2-2; 9 bases are a match to TRBD1. There are 15 residues in the CDR3. With 0 bases clipped from V and 9 bases from J, the junction kept 5 bases outside the gene matches. Germline lookup yields CDR1 LGHNA and CDR2 YSLEER. This chain's CDR3 is CASSQERQGGRELFF. CDR3 nucleotide sequence: TGCGCCAGCAGCCAAGAAAGACAGGGGGGTCGGGAGCTGTTTTTT.